The 27 T cell receptor beta chains below were found in one sample sequenced in a study of Ad26.COV2.S vaccination and SARS-CoV-2 variants. The repertoire was sequenced with immunoSEQ multiplex PCR; TCRdb's copy has only in-frame clones and lacks some. The top ten clones hold 3% to 4% of a sample with about 280,000 clones, more than 70% of them seen once. Stated treatment: around 19 received Ad26.COV2.S at low or high dose, single or two shots; roughly 5 received placebo; per-sample allocation not given. Collection of samples fell on day 63 after the first vaccine or placebo injection. The sample here was peripheral blood, taken in a trial of Ad26.COV2.S vaccine versus placebo. The receptors here all came from a person aged 18-65 years who received the Ad26.COV2.S COVID-19 vaccine or a placebo.

The gene calls are TRBV20-1 and TRBJ1-1, with a weak D call TRBD1 (5 bases). Germline V gene lookup returns CDR1 DFQATT and CDR2 SNEGSKA (reference sequence). The CDR3 consists of 11 residues. V was cut by 6 bases and J by 14 bases, with 19 bases left in between. The CDR3 nucleotides are TGCAGTGCGCAACTTGGGGGGACGGGGTTCTTT. Translated, it gives CSAQLGGTGFF.

This chain links TRBV29-1 with TRBJ1-2; no clear D. V was pared by 4 bases and J by 7 bases, with 10 bases between. CDR1 and CDR2 from the germline V gene are SQVTM and ANQGSEA. This CDR3 is 11 amino acids long. The CDR3 bases are TGCAGCGTTGGGGGAATTAGTGGCTACACCTTC. This sequence encodes CSVGGISGYTF. Variable domain in full (rest from reference TRBV29-1 and TRBJ1-2): SAVISQKPSRDICQRGTSLTIQCQVDSQVTMMFWYRQQPGQSLTLIATANQGSEATYESGFVIDKFPISRPNLTFSTLTVSNMSPEDSSIYLCSVGGISGYTFGSGTRLTVV.

The sample holds one count of this clone. V is TRBV9 and J is TRBJ1-3; D is uncertain. V lost 0 bases, J lost 0 bases, and 10 bases lay in between. This CDR3 is 16 amino acids long. The germline V gene has CDR1 SGDLS and CDR2 YYNGEE. In DNA form, the CDR3 reads TGTGCCAGCAGCGTAGGTGGTGGACGCTCTGGAAACACCATATATTTT. This translates into CASSVGGGRSGNTIYF.

This clone was seen only once. The J gene is TRBJ2-7, the V gene TRBV7-2; no clear D gene. CDR3 size: 15 residues. V gave up 5 bases and J gave up 3 bases, with 17 bases separating them. From germline, CDR1 is SGHTA and CDR2 FQGNSA. CDR3 protein: CASSPPVWTSYEQYF. The CDR3 DNA sequence: TGTGCCAGCAGCCCCCCGGTTTGGACCAGCTACGAGCAGTACTTC. Full variable domain (missing parts from reference TRBV7-2 and TRBJ2-7): GAGVSQSPSNKVTEKGKDVELRCDPISGHTALYWYRQSLGQGLEFLIYFQGNSAPDKSGLPSDRFSAERTGGSVSTLTIQRTQQEDSAVYLCASSPPVWTSYEQYFGPGTRLTVT.

The genes are TRBV2 and TRBJ1-2; no definite D call. V was trimmed by 3 bases and J by 4 bases, leaving 15 bases between them. The CDR3 is made up of 15 amino acids. CDR1 is SNHLY and CDR2 is FYNNEI in the germline V gene. In DNA form, the CDR3 reads TGTGCCAGCAGTGAGGTGTCAGCTCCATTCTATGGCTACACCTTC. Protein product: CASSEVSAPFYGYTF. The complete variable domain, with remaining parts taken from reference TRBV2 and TRBJ1-2, reads EPEVTQTPSHQVTQMGQEVILRCVPISNHLYFYWYRQILGQKVEFLVSFYNNEISEKSEIFDDQFSVERPDGSNFTLKIRSTKLEDSAMYFCASSEVSAPFYGYTFGSGTRLTVV.

This clone appeared a few times. V and J are TRBV6-5 and TRBJ1-6; TRBD1 might be the D (5 bases). The germline gives CDR1 MNHEY, CDR2 SVGAGI. V lost 0 bases to trimming and J lost 14 bases, with 8 bases between them. The CDR3 runs 12 residues. The CDR3 loop is CASSYSGGALHF. CDR3 nucleotide sequence: TGTGCCAGCAGTTACTCTGGAGGGGCCCTCCACTTT.

The chain carries TRBV18 and TRBJ2-1; D possibly matches TRBD1 or TRBD2 (6 bases each). CDR1 and CDR2 (germline): KGHSH, LQKENI. This CDR3 contains 16 residues. Trimming shortened V by 0 bases and J by 8 bases, and 17 bases separated the two germline ends. The CDR3 DNA reads TGTGCCAGCTCACCACCGAGGGGGGCCGGTATCTATGAGCAGTTCTTC. Protein sequence: CASSPPRGAGIYEQFF.

This chain links TRBV19 with TRBJ2-3; TRBD2 aligns across 12 bases. Looked up from germline, CDR1 is LNHDA and CDR2 is SQIVND (reference sequence). Losses at the gene ends were 4 bases for V and 4 bases for J; bases not matched to a gene: 9. CDR3 length: 17 residues. The CDR3 DNA reads TGTGCCAGTAGTAGGACGCCGCTAGCGGGGGGGTCAGATACGCAGTATTTT. Encoded protein: CASSRTPLAGGSDTQYF.

V usage is TRBV28 and J usage is TRBJ2-3, with TRBD2 as a possible D gene (7 bases). V was trimmed by 7 bases and J by 1 base, leaving 18 bases between them. Germline V gene sequence: CDR1 MDHEN, CDR2 SYDVKM. This CDR3 region has 16 residues. The CDR3 DNA reads TGTGCCAGCACTTGGGGGGGCGCGGGGGGCACAGATACGCAGTATTTT. Protein product: CASTWGGAGGTDTQYF.

The rearrangement links TRBV18 to TRBJ2-3; D is ambiguous. Germline loops: CDR1 KGHSH, CDR2 LQKENI. The CDR3 totals 13 residues. The V end lost 3 bases, the J end lost 1 base, and 5 bases lay between the germline ends. CDR3 in DNA: TGTGCCAGCTCACCCCTGGGCACAGATACGCAGTATTTT. This sequence encodes CASSPLGTDTQYF. The variable domain in full, with the rest retrieved from reference TRBV18 and TRBJ2-3, is NAGVMQNPRHLVRRRGQEARLRCSPMKGHSHVYWYRQLPEEGLKFMVYLQKENIIDESGMPKERFSAEFPKEGPSILRIQQVVRGDSAAYFCASSPLGTDTQYFGPGTRLTVL.

The chain combines TRBV7-2 with TRBJ1-2; D not certain. This CDR3 has 13 residues. CDR1 and CDR2 (germline): SGHTA, FQGNSA. V was pared by 1 base and J by 6 bases, with 9 bases between. The CDR3 coding sequence is TGTGCCAGCAGCTTAGACACCGACCATGGCTACACCTTC. Translated, it gives CASSLDTDHGYTF. The whole variable domain, filled in from reference TRBV7-2 and TRBJ1-2, reads GAGVSQSPSNKVTEKGKDVELRCDPISGHTALYWYRQSLGQGLEFLIYFQGNSAPDKSGLPSDRFSAERTGGSVSTLTIQRTQQEDSAVYLCASSLDTDHGYTFGSGTRLTVV.

The chain combines TRBV21-1 with TRBJ2-1; the DNA was not compared with TRBD2, the D call given in the table. TRBV21-1 is termed a pseudogene. CDR3 length: 16 amino acids. The CDR3 here is CASSKYMGRTGSEQFF. CDR3 bases: TGTGCCAGCAGCAAGTACATGGGGAGAACGGGGAGTGAGCAGTTCTTC.

The chain carries TRBV6-1 and TRBJ1-1; TRBD1 might be the D (6 bases). The CDR3 runs to 15 residues. The ends were cut back, 0 bases at V and 7 bases at J, with 15 bases in the middle. Germline assignment: CDR1 MNHNS and CDR2 SASEGT. In DNA, the CDR3 is TGTGCCAGCAGTGAAGCTGTAGTCAGGGGCGGTGAAGCTTTCTTT. This gives the protein CASSEAVVRGGEAFF.

CDR3 sequence reads: CASSSLAGGRSYEQYF. The CDR3 DNA sequence: TGTGCCAGCAGTTCCCTAGCGGGGGGGAGATCCTACGAGCAGTACTTC. V gene TRBV6-5 combines with J gene TRBJ2-7; 12 bases fit TRBD2. The V and J ends lost 4 bases and 1 base, in that order; junction bases with no gene match: 5. The CDR3 has 16 residues. In germline, CDR1 is MNHEY, CDR2 SVGAGI.

The chain couples TRBV6-2 or TRBV6-3 to TRBJ2-7; TRBD1 agrees at 7 bases. Germline assignment: CDR1 MNHEY and CDR2 SVGEGT. J lost 2 bases, V lost 6 bases, and 4 bases had no gene match. This CDR3 region has 13 residues. The CDR3 DNA follows: TGTGCCAGCAGCCGGGACAGAACCTACGAGCAGTACTTC. It is translated as CASSRDRTYEQYF.

The V gene is TRBV7-2, the J gene TRBJ2-3; D gene ambiguous. The CDR3 has 14 residues. CDR1 and CDR2 from the germline V gene are SGHTA and FQGNSA. Trimming took off 1 base at V and 0 bases at J, with 5 bases between the two ends. This CDR3 is CASSLDSSTDTQYF. The CDR3 DNA follows: TGTGCCAGCAGCTTAGACAGTAGCACAGATACGCAGTATTTT. Full variable domain (remainder filled in from reference TRBV7-2 and TRBJ2-3): GAGVSQSPSNKVTEKGKDVELRCDPISGHTALYWYRQSLGQGLEFLIYFQGNSAPDKSGLPSDRFSAERTGGSVSTLTIQRTQQEDSAVYLCASSLDSSTDTQYFGPGTRLTVL.

This clone has a handful of counts. The V call is TRBV5-8, the J call TRBJ2-7, with a possible D match to TRBD1 (6 bases). V was shortened by 4 bases and J by 4 bases, with 18 bases between the two germline ends. CDR1 is SGHTS and CDR2 is YDEGEE in the germline V gene. The CDR3 has 15 amino acids. CDR3 nucleotides: TGTGCCAGCAGCCTCGGGGAAACAGGGAAGTACGAGCAGTACTTC. This codes for CASSLGETGKYEQYF.

V and J are TRBV6-1 and TRBJ1-1; no reliable D call. Germline values: CDR1 MNHNS, CDR2 SASEGT. CDR3 size: 14 residues. V shed 3 bases and J shed 9 bases, with 17 bases lying between them. This CDR3 reads CASSDRGVTDQAFF. The CDR3 DNA reads as TGTGCCAGCAGTGATAGAGGAGTGACGGATCAAGCTTTCTTT.

This clone was seen only once. V is TRBV5-5 and J is TRBJ2-7; 11 nucleotides agree with TRBD2. After removal of 3 bases from V and 3 bases from J, the junction contained 2 bases not matched to a gene. This CDR3 is built from 14 residues. The V gene's germline CDR1 is SGHKS and CDR2 YYEKEE (reference sequence). The CDR3 is CASSSTSGSYEQYF. CDR3 nucleotide sequence: TGTGCCAGCAGCTCTACTAGCGGGAGCTACGAGCAGTACTTC. Filled out from reference TRBV5-5 and TRBJ2-7, the complete variable domain reads DAGVTQSPTHLIKTRGQQVTLRCSPISGHKSVSWYQQVLGQGPQFIFQYYEKEERGRGNFPDRFSARQFPNYSSELNVNALLLGDSALYLCASSSTSGSYEQYFGPGTRLTVT.

This chain uses TRBV18 with TRBJ2-2; D possibly corresponds to TRBD2 (5 bases). Looked up from germline, CDR1 is KGHSH and CDR2 is LQKENI. V was pared by 6 bases and J by 6 bases, with 5 bases between. The CDR3 is made up of 11 amino acids. Here the CDR3 DNA reads TGTGCCAGCTCCGGGGCCGGGGAGCTGTTTTTT. As protein: CASSGAGELFF.

V gene TRBV5-1 combines with J gene TRBJ2-3, with 8 bases that match TRBD2. The CDR3 length is 16 residues. V shed 3 bases, J shed 5 bases, and the junction held 11 bases outside the gene matches. Germline V gene sequence: CDR1 SGHRS, CDR2 YFSETQ. The CDR3 bases are TGCGCCAGCAGCTGGGTTAGCGGGAAGGGCGGAGATACGCAGTATTTT. It translates to CASSWVSGKGGDTQYF.

This chain uses TRBV18 with TRBJ2-2; D perhaps matches TRBD1 (5 bases). CDR1 and CDR2 from the germline V gene are KGHSH and LQKENI. Trimming took off 5 bases at V and 5 bases at J, with 18 bases between the two ends. The length of the CDR3 is 16 residues. CDR3 nucleotide sequence: TGTGCCAGCTCAGCCAATCAGGGTTCCACGACCGGGGAGCTGTTTTTT. Translated, it gives CASSANQGSTTGELFF.

The J gene is TRBJ1-5, the V gene TRBV6-5, with D possibly being TRBD1 (5 bases). The V gene's germline CDR1 is MNHEY and CDR2 SVGAGI. The CDR3 extends over 14 amino acids. The V gene lost 7 bases and the J gene lost 9 bases, with 19 bases spanning the gap. The CDR3 spells CASTQPGPGGPQHF. Written as DNA, the CDR3 is TGTGCCAGCACCCAACCGGGGCCCGGGGGGCCCCAGCATTTT.

V gene TRBV3-1 (or the pseudogene TRBV3-2) combines with J gene TRBJ2-7; 9 bases align to TRBD1. The CDR3 covers 15 residues. CDR1 and CDR2 (germline): LGHDT, YNNKEL (reference sequence). V dropped 1 base and J dropped 4; count of bases not matched to a gene: 5. This chain's CDR3 is CASSQAGTGYYEQYF. The CDR3 nucleotides read TGTGCCAGCAGCCAAGCCGGGACAGGGTATTACGAGCAGTACTTC.

In its sample, this clone was seen a few times. The J gene is TRBJ1-4, the V gene TRBV6-5; 10 nucleotides agree with TRBD1. J was trimmed by 5 bases and V by 4 bases; bases with no gene match: 1. CDR3 length equals 14 residues. CDR1 is MNHEY and CDR2 is SVGAGI in the germline V gene. For the CDR3, the DNA is TGTGCCAGCAGTTTGGGACAGGGGAATGAAAAACTGTTTTTT. It codes for CASSLGQGNEKLFF.

This clone was counted a single time. J is TRBJ1-1 and V is TRBV7-9; the D is unclear. This CDR3 spans 14 amino acids. V lost 6 bases, J lost 3 bases, and 14 bases lay in between. Germline loops: CDR1 SEHNR, CDR2 FQNEAQ (reference sequence). DNA for the CDR3: TGTGCCAGCAGTCGAGCGGGAGGGTACACTGAAGCTTTCTTT. Translation: CASSRAGGYTEAFF. The complete variable domain, with remaining parts taken from reference TRBV7-9 and TRBJ1-1, reads DTGVSQNPRHKITKRGQNVTFRCDPISEHNRLYWYRQTLGQGPEFLTYFQNEAQLEKSRLLSDRFSAERPKGSFSTLEIQRTEQGDSAMYLCASSRAGGYTEAFFGQGTRLTVV.

This sequence joins TRBV19 and TRBJ1-5; perhaps TRBD1 as D (5 bases). With 6 bases removed from V and 1 base from J, the gap between germline ends came to 16 bases. This CDR3 region has 16 residues. CDR1 is LNHDA and CDR2 is SQIVND in the germline V gene (reference sequence). The CDR3, as DNA: TGTGCCAGTAGACCCCCGGCAGGGAAAAGCAATCAGCCCCAGCATTTT. It translates to CASRPPAGKSNQPQHF. Filled out from reference TRBV19 and TRBJ1-5, the complete variable domain reads DGGITQSPKYLFRKEGQNVTLSCEQNLNHDAMYWYRQDPGQGLRLIYYSQIVNDFQKGDIAEGYSVSREKKESFPLTVTSAQKNPTAFYLCASRPPAGKSNQPQHFGDGTRLSIL.